This T cell receptor beta chain is drawn from a study of radiotherapy plus CTLA-4 blockade in lung cancer. Study conclusions and caveats: Following radiotherapy plus ipilimumab, tumor-derived TCR clones expanded in the blood. The best predictor of response was reported to be early blood T cell clone dynamics, with interferon-beta.

Here immunoSEQ multiplex PCR was the method, and the copy in TCRdb shows in-frame clones only, minus some. The sample yields 65,000 to 85,000 clones, around 74% seen once. Details on this clone: Its antigen is unknown.

Germline CDR1 is SGDLS and CDR2 is YYNGEE. Trimming removed 2 bases from V and 1 base from J, with 3 bases in between. CDR3 length: 12 amino acids. The source was peripheral blood, collected from a patient treated with radiotherapy plus ipilimumab. The source is a human donor with non-small cell lung cancer whose response to radiotherapy plus ipilimumab could not be evaluated. The chain uses TRBV9 and TRBJ1-2; D is unclear. The CDR3 DNA sequence: TGTGCCAGCAGCGTTAGTAACTATGGCTACACCTTC. This sequence encodes CASSVSNYGYTF.